This passage covers 29 T cell receptor beta chains from one sample sequenced in a study of OX40 agonist ivuxolimab in advanced cancers. Libraries were prepared by immunoSEQ multiplex PCR; TCRdb keeps only in-frame clonotypes and omits some of them. The table has about 72,000 clones, approximately 92% seen once. This specimen consisted of CD4+ or CD8+ T cells sorted from blood, obtained in a trial of the OX40 agonist ivuxolimab. Receptor source: an adult with an advanced solid tumor such as melanoma, head and neck, liver or kidney cancer.

The chain combines TRBV2 with TRBJ1-1, with D possibly matching TRBD1 (5 bases). The germline V and J ends were trimmed by 0 bases and 3 bases, with 5 bases remaining between them. The CDR3 has 13 amino acids. CDR1 and CDR2 from the germline V gene are SNHLY and FYNNEI. The DNA for the CDR3 is TGTGCCAGCAGTGAAGCGGGGGACACTGAAGCTTTCTTT. Amino acids: CASSEAGDTEAFF.

For the CDR3, the DNA is TGTGCCAGCAGTCCGTCGACAGGGGTTCCAATAGGCCCTGAAGCTTTCTTT. Translating it yields CASSPSTGVPIGPEAFF. V usage is TRBV28 and J usage is TRBJ1-1; 8 nucleotides align to TRBD1. The CDR3 sequence is 17 residues long. Germline CDR1 reads MDHEN; CDR2 reads SYDVKM. Trimming at V came to 5 bases and at J to 6 bases, leaving 17 bases not matched to a gene.

This clone appeared once. The chain joins TRBV5-4 to TRBJ2-1, with D possibly being TRBD1 or TRBD2 (5 bases each). The V gene lost 3 bases and the J gene lost 8 bases, with 21 bases spanning the gap. This CDR3 region has 16 residues. Germline CDR1 is SGHNT and CDR2 is YYREEE (reference sequence). In DNA form, the CDR3 reads TGTGCCAGCAGCTCGGACCCGGGACGAGGGTCCCATGAGCAGTTCTTC. Protein: CASSSDPGRGSHEQFF.

The chain is built from TRBV6-5 and TRBJ2-5, with 7 bases lining up with TRBD2. The CDR3 is 13 amino acids. Germline V CDR1 and CDR2: MNHEY, SVGAGI. V lost 8 bases, J lost 3 bases, and 6 bases stayed unmatched. CDR3 residues: CASSKRDKETQYF. The CDR3 region has the DNA TGTGCCAGCTCAAAGCGGGATAAAGAGACCCAGTACTTC.

The chain joins TRBV7-2 to TRBJ2-1, with TRBD2 matching over 7 bases. CDR3 length: 16 residues. The J segment lost 4 bases and the V segment lost 6 bases, leaving 12 bases of the junction unmatched. CDR1 SGHTA and CDR2 FQGNSA come from the germline V gene. For the CDR3, the DNA is TGTGCCAGCAGTCTAGCGGCTTCGGTAAAATACAATGAGCAGTTCTTC. Amino acid sequence: CASSLAASVKYNEQFF.

The chain has TRBV6-1 and TRBJ1-3, with D maybe TRBD1 (5 bases). CDR1 and CDR2 (germline): MNHNS, SASEGT. Trimming cost V 3 bases and J 0 bases, with 9 bases left between them. The CDR3 loop spans 15 amino acids. CDR3 residues: CASSEPGTSGNTIYF. CDR3 in DNA: TGTGCCAGCAGTGAGCCAGGGACCTCTGGAAACACCATATATTTT.

The chain couples TRBV19 to TRBJ2-7, with D maybe TRBD2 (6 bases). The V and J ends lost 4 bases and 3 bases respectively, with 13 bases between them. Looked up from germline, CDR1 is LNHDA and CDR2 is SQIVND (reference sequence). The CDR3 consists of 14 residues. This CDR3 is CASSRGDLGYEQYF. The CDR3 DNA sequence: TGTGCCAGTAGTAGGGGGGACCTGGGCTACGAGCAGTACTTC. Full variable domain (missing parts from reference TRBV19 and TRBJ2-7): DGGITQSPKYLFRKEGQNVTLSCEQNLNHDAMYWYRQDPGQGLRLIYYSQIVNDFQKGDIAEGYSVSREKKESFPLTVTSAQKNPTAFYLCASSRGDLGYEQYFGPGTRLTVT.

This sequence joins TRBV28 and TRBJ2-7; 7 nucleotides align to TRBD2. Germline lookup yields CDR1 MDHEN and CDR2 SYDVKM. With V trimmed by 6 bases and J by 2 bases, 7 bases remained unmatched. This CDR3 region has 14 residues. The chain's CDR3 is CASRIGGETYEQYF. The CDR3 DNA reads as TGTGCCAGCAGGATTGGGGGGGAAACCTACGAGCAGTACTTC.

The chain combines TRBV19 with TRBJ2-7, with 7 bases aligning to TRBD1. The CDR3 is made up of 14 amino acids. From germline, CDR1 is LNHDA and CDR2 SQIVND (reference sequence). V dropped 7 bases and J dropped 7; count of bases not matched to a gene: 13. The CDR3 DNA follows: TGTGCCAGTACTGTAAACGACAGGGAGCGAGAGCAGTACTTC. It is translated as CASTVNDREREQYF.

This chain connects TRBV30 to TRBJ2-1, with 8 bases that match TRBD1. J gave up 4 bases and V 3 bases, and 2 bases lay outside the gene matches. The length of the CDR3 is 13 residues. CDR1 and CDR2 (germline): GTSNPN, SVGIG (reference sequence). The CDR3 loop is CAWRDRVYNEQFF. The CDR3 DNA sequence: TGTGCCTGGAGGGACAGGGTGTACAATGAGCAGTTCTTC.

The V gene is TRBV5-4, the J gene TRBJ2-7, with D perhaps TRBD1 (6 bases). Per the germline V gene, CDR1 is SGHNT and CDR2 is YYREEE (reference sequence). V was shortened by 4 bases and J by 5 bases, with 13 bases between the two germline ends. The CDR3 has 13 residues. This CDR3 reads CASSTDYRDEQYF. The CDR3 coding sequence is TGTGCCAGCAGCACAGACTACAGGGACGAGCAGTACTTC.

The genes are TRBV7-9 and TRBJ1-6; possible D gene TRBD1, 5 bases. Germline CDR1 is SEHNR and CDR2 is FQNEAQ (reference sequence). Trimming stripped 4 bases from V and 7 bases from J, with 11 bases between. The CDR3 totals 14 residues. This chain's CDR3 is CASSSTVTNSPLHF. CDR3 nucleotides: TGTGCCAGCAGCTCGACAGTTACCAATTCACCCCTCCACTTT.

The chain is built from TRBV6-6 and TRBJ1-4, with 8 bases matching TRBD1. This CDR3 is built from 15 residues. Germline-derived CDR1 and CDR2 are MNHNY and SVGAGI (reference sequence). J lost 6 bases, V lost 5 bases, and 8 bases had no gene match. CDR3 sequence reads: CASSDRGQGDEKLFF. CDR3 DNA sequence: TGTGCCAGCAGTGACAGAGGACAGGGTGATGAAAAACTGTTTTTT.

This chain links TRBV10-3 with TRBJ2-1; TRBD2 matches 13 bases. Germline CDR1 reads ENHRY; CDR2 reads SYGVKD. The V and J ends lost 7 bases and 10 bases, in that order; junction bases with no gene match: 10. CDR3 size: 15 residues. The chain's CDR3 is CAIKGTSGARGEQFF. The CDR3 DNA follows: TGTGCCATCAAAGGGACTAGCGGGGCCCGGGGGGAGCAGTTCTTC.

The chain links TRBV16 to TRBJ2-3; the D gene is possibly TRBD1 (5 bases). V was trimmed by 2 bases and J by 4 bases, leaving 10 bases between them. The CDR3 is 14 amino acids. Germline V gene data show CDR1 as KGHSY and CDR2 as FQNENV. CDR3 nucleotide sequence: TGTGCCAGCAGCCAACAGGGCCCGCCAGATACGCAGTATTTT. Amino acids: CASSQQGPPDTQYF.

This chain connects TRBV28 to TRBJ2-7; the match to TRBD2 covers 9 bases. After removal of 6 bases from V and 3 bases from J, the junction contained 6 bases not matched to a gene. Germline-derived CDR1 and CDR2 are MDHEN and SYDVKM. The CDR3 sequence is 14 residues long. The CDR3 loop is CASSRLAEHYEQYF. For the CDR3, the DNA is TGTGCCAGCAGCCGACTAGCGGAACACTACGAGCAGTACTTC.

The rearrangement links TRBV7-9 to TRBJ1-1, with D perhaps TRBD1 (5 bases). The CDR3 totals 13 residues. Germline lookup yields CDR1 SEHNR and CDR2 FQNEAQ (reference sequence). V was cut by 5 bases and J by 1 base, with 8 bases left in between. CDR3 bases: TGTGCCAGCAGCAGTACAGGGAACACTGAAGCTTTCTTT. Its protein is CASSSTGNTEAFF. The full variable domain, completed using reference TRBV7-9 and TRBJ1-1, is DTGVSQNPRHKITKRGQNVTFRCDPISEHNRLYWYRQTLGQGPEFLTYFQNEAQLEKSRLLSDRFSAERPKGSFSTLEIQRTEQGDSAMYLCASSSTGNTEAFFGQGTRLTVV.

This clone was counted a few times. The chain recombines TRBV10-3 with TRBJ1-1, with 9 bases that match TRBD1. Germline V lookup: CDR1 ENHRY, CDR2 SYGVKD. Losses at the gene ends were 3 bases for V and 4 bases for J; bases not matched to a gene: 6. CDR3 size: 15 residues. CDR3 sequence: CAISDLGTGRTEAFF. CDR3 bases: TGTGCCATCAGTGATCTTGGGACAGGGCGCACTGAAGCTTTCTTT.

V gene TRBV27 combines with J gene TRBJ1-1, with a tentative D call TRBD1 (6 bases). V gave up 6 bases and J gave up 1 base, with 9 bases separating them. Germline V gives CDR1 MNHEY, CDR2 SMNVEV (reference sequence). There are 13 residues in the CDR3. CDR3 sequence (DNA): TGTGCCAGCAGCGTACAGGGGAACACTGAAGCTTTCTTT. Translation: CASSVQGNTEAFF.

The CDR3 region is CASSLTMVDEQFF. The CDR3 bases are TGCGCCAGCAGCTTGACTATGGTCGATGAGCAGTTCTTC. The chain couples TRBV5-1 to TRBJ2-1; no firm D call. CDR1 is SGHRS, CDR2 YFSETQ, per germline. The CDR3 sequence is 13 residues long. Deletions cut 1 base from V and 8 bases from J, with 10 bases between.

V usage is TRBV5-1 and J usage is TRBJ2-3; TRBD1 is a possible D gene (5 bases). Trimming stripped 6 bases from V and 0 bases from J, with 14 bases between. The CDR3 has 15 residues. The germline V gene has CDR1 SGHRS and CDR2 YFSETQ. The CDR3, as DNA: TGCGCCAGCAAGCTGCTCGGACAAAGCACAGATACGCAGTATTTT. It is translated as CASKLLGQSTDTQYF.

This rearrangement joins TRBV11-2 to TRBJ2-2; 9 nucleotides line up with TRBD1. This CDR3 has 15 residues. Germline trimming cut 4 bases from V and 3 bases from J; bases unmatched to any gene: 3. Germline V gene sequence: CDR1 SGHAT, CDR2 FQNNGV. CDR3 nucleotide sequence: TGTGCCAGCAGCTCCGGACAGGGGTACACCGGGGAGCTGTTTTTT. Translated, it gives CASSSGQGYTGELFF.

The chain is built from TRBV28 and TRBJ2-4; possibly TRBD1 for D (6 bases). Germline V gene sequence: CDR1 MDHEN, CDR2 SYDVKM. Between the trimmed V and J ends, which lost 2 bases and 2 bases, there was a span of 10 bases. CDR3 length: 15 residues. CDR3 DNA sequence: TGTGCCAGCAGTTTAACAGGGATCACCAAAAACATTCAGTACTTC. This sequence encodes CASSLTGITKNIQYF.

This clone was recorded a few times. The DNA for the CDR3 is TGTGCCAGCACCAGATTCAACTATGGCTACACCTTC. It yields the protein CASTRFNYGYTF. The rearrangement uses TRBV2 and TRBJ1-2; D unclear. Germline V gene lookup returns CDR1 SNHLY and CDR2 FYNNEI. CDR3 length: 12 amino acids. V gave up 7 bases and J gave up 2 bases, with 8 bases separating them.

V usage is TRBV9 and J usage is TRBJ1-1; D unresolved. The CDR3 contains 13 residues. Trimming removed 4 bases from V and 1 base from J, with 8 bases in between. Germline values: CDR1 SGDLS, CDR2 YYNGEE. Here the CDR3 DNA reads TGTGCCAGCAGCTTTGACCAGAACACTGAAGCTTTCTTT. Residues: CASSFDQNTEAFF.

The gene calls are TRBV5-1 and TRBJ1-1; perhaps TRBD1 as D (6 bases). This CDR3 contains 15 residues. The V gene lost 0 bases and the J gene lost 5 bases, with 14 bases spanning the gap. The germline V gene has CDR1 SGHRS and CDR2 YFSETQ. The CDR3 loop is CASSLAPRGPTEAFF. CDR3 bases: TGCGCCAGCAGCTTGGCCCCCAGGGGACCTACTGAAGCTTTCTTT.

The rearrangement joins TRBV6-6 to TRBJ1-2; D is ambiguous. Germline V gives CDR1 MNHNY, CDR2 SVGAGI (reference sequence). The CDR3 is made up of 15 amino acids. V lost 0 bases to trimming and J lost 7 bases, with 15 bases between them. In DNA form, the CDR3 reads TGTGCCAGCAGTTACTCCTTTCATCAGGCTCCTGGCTACACCTTC. Amino acid sequence: CASSYSFHQAPGYTF.

The gene calls are TRBV6-4 and TRBJ1-2, with D tentatively TRBD1 (5 bases). Trimming shortened V by 8 bases and J by 0 bases, and 16 bases separated the two germline ends. The CDR3 covers 15 residues. From germline, CDR1 is MRHNA and CDR2 SNTAGT. For the CDR3, the DNA is TGTGCCAGCCGATCCCGCAGGGCCACTAACTATGGCTACACCTTC. Encoded protein: CASRSRRATNYGYTF.

J is TRBJ1-2 and V is TRBV9, with a possible D match to TRBD1 (6 bases). Germline V CDR1 and CDR2: SGDLS, YYNGEE. The CDR3 is 13 amino acids. Between the trimmed V and J ends, which lost 3 bases and 8 bases, there was a span of 14 bases. CDR3 sequence (DNA): TGTGCCAGCAGCGCCGGACAGACTAGGGGCTACACCTTC. This encodes CASSAGQTRGYTF.